A single sample is the source of the 16 T cell receptor beta chains below, sequenced in a study of shared clonotypes between healthy human individuals. Only in-frame clones appear in the TCRdb table, and some are missing; sequencing was by immunoSEQ multiplex PCR. The sample consists of roughly 700,000 clones, roughly 88% of them appearing once. The sequenced sample was memory CD8+ T cells from PBMCs. The subset denotes: CD45RO+ cells pooled with CCR7-negative TemRA cells. The receptors here all came from a man between 18 and 29 years old in good health. Some clones in this sample may be carry-over from other donors' samples.

This chain joins TRBV7-9 and TRBJ2-7; D tentatively fits TRBD1 or TRBD2 (5 bases each). CDR1 is SEHNR, CDR2 FQNEAQ, per germline (reference sequence). Trimming removed 4 bases at V and 7 bases at J, with 23 bases between. The CDR3 is 16 residues long. CDR3 amino acids: CASSSRVRALAEEQYF. The CDR3 DNA reads TGTGCCAGCAGCTCCAGGGTGAGGGCCCTCGCGGAAGAGCAGTACTTC.

The genes are TRBV9 and TRBJ2-3, with D maybe TRBD2 (6 bases). Germline assignment: CDR1 SGDLS and CDR2 YYNGEE. Trimming cost V 3 bases and J 6 bases, with 14 bases left between them. The CDR3 is made up of 14 amino acids. The CDR3 DNA is TGTGCCAGCAGCGCAGATGGTAGCGGTGATACGCAGTATTTT. Protein product: CASSADGSGDTQYF.

This chain connects TRBV7-9 to TRBJ2-3; 7 bases are shared with TRBD2. The CDR3 totals 16 residues. Germline lookup yields CDR1 SEHNR and CDR2 FQNEAQ (reference sequence). The V and J ends lost 3 bases and 2 bases, in that order; junction bases with no gene match: 8. CDR3 DNA sequence: TGTGCCAGCAGCTTTTACCGGGACTACAACACAGATACGCAGTATTTT. Translated: CASSFYRDYNTDTQYF.

This chain connects TRBV4-1 to TRBJ1-2, with D possibly TRBD1 on 5 matching bases. Trimming stripped 2 bases from V and 4 bases from J, with 14 bases between. There are 15 residues in the CDR3. Germline CDR1 is MGHRA and CDR2 is YSYEKL. The CDR3 bases are TGCGCCAGCAGCCAATGGGGCACCAGCATCTATGGCTACACCTTC. This sequence encodes CASSQWGTSIYGYTF.

The chain employs TRBV5-6 and TRBJ1-1; no clear D. This CDR3 is 12 amino acids long. Between the trimmed V and J ends, which lost 5 bases and 1 base, there was a span of 6 bases. The germline CDR1 and CDR2 sequences are SGHDT and YYEEEE. The CDR3 region is CASSRPNTEAFF. The DNA of the CDR3 is TGTGCCAGCAGTCGACCGAACACTGAAGCTTTCTTT.

The genes are TRBV11-2 and TRBJ2-4; TRBD2 is a possible D gene (7 bases). CDR1 and CDR2 (germline): SGHAT, FQNNGV. The CDR3 consists of 15 residues. Trimming left V 1 base short and J 8 bases short, with 15 bases between. DNA of the CDR3: TGTGCCAGCAGCTTAGTTGGGGGGGCCGTGGACATTCAGTACTTC. This codes for CASSLVGGAVDIQYF.

The chain combines TRBV28 with TRBJ2-7; TRBD1 matches at 9 bases. CDR1 is MDHEN, CDR2 SYDVKM, per germline. Trimming removed 6 bases from V and 5 bases from J; junction bases left unmatched: 8. The CDR3 has 14 residues. The CDR3 reads CASSPGTGMNEQYF. DNA of the CDR3: TGTGCCAGCAGCCCCGGGACAGGGATGAACGAGCAGTACTTC.

This chain links TRBV7-3 with TRBJ2-1; D unresolved. The CDR3 has 14 residues. Germline CDR1 reads SGHTA; CDR2 reads FQGTGA. Trimming took 5 bases from V and 4 from J, leaving 12 bases between them. The CDR3 is CASSPNSRYNEQFF. The CDR3 nucleotides are TGTGCCAGCAGCCCCAACTCCCGGTACAATGAGCAGTTCTTC.

The V gene is TRBV9, the J gene TRBJ2-1, with D tentatively TRBD2 (6 bases). This CDR3 has 13 residues. Germline CDR1 is SGDLS and CDR2 is YYNGEE. Trimming pared 0 bases from V and 10 bases from J, leaving 11 bases between. Here the CDR3 reads CASSVDGGYEQFF. The CDR3 nucleotides are TGTGCCAGCAGCGTAGATGGGGGGTACGAGCAGTTCTTC.

This chain links TRBV19 with TRBJ1-2, with D possibly being TRBD1 (5 bases). Germline V gives CDR1 LNHDA, CDR2 SQIVND (reference sequence). CDR3 length equals 15 residues. V was trimmed by 4 bases and J by 6 bases, leaving 18 bases between them. CDR3 sequence: CASSSRGGDSDGYTF. The CDR3 coding sequence is TGTGCCAGTAGTAGTCGTGGAGGGGATAGTGATGGCTACACCTTC.

V is TRBV15 and J is TRBJ2-7; D unresolved. V gave up 9 bases and J gave up 0 bases, with 12 bases separating them. The CDR3 has 13 amino acids. CDR1 and CDR2 (germline): LNHNV, YYDKDF (reference sequence). CDR3 amino acids: CATSIFSSYEQYF. The CDR3 region has the DNA TGTGCCACTTCGATATTCTCCTCCTACGAGCAGTACTTC.

In its sample, this clone was seen once. The sample has other DNA sequences that encode this CDR3 too. This chain uses TRBV27 with TRBJ2-5; 11 nucleotides match TRBD1. J lost 5 bases, V lost 3 bases, and 2 bases had no gene match. CDR1 and CDR2 (germline): MNHEY, SMNVEV (reference sequence). This CDR3 spans 14 amino acids. The CDR3 spells CASSFRDRGETQYF. The CDR3 nucleotides read TGTGCCAGCAGTTTCCGGGACAGGGGGGAGACCCAGTACTTC.

CDR3 amino acids: CASSVELKGHGQFF. The DNA for the CDR3 is TGTGCCAGCAGCGTAGAGCTTAAGGGACACGGGCAGTTCTTC. The V gene is TRBV9, the J gene TRBJ2-1, with a tentative D call TRBD1 (6 bases). The CDR3 is made up of 14 amino acids. CDR1 and CDR2 from the germline V gene are SGDLS and YYNGEE. With 0 bases removed from V and 12 bases from J, the gap between germline ends came to 16 bases.

This chain joins TRBV7-8 and TRBJ2-5; D unresolved. The CDR3 loop spans 14 amino acids. V lost 5 bases and J lost 4, with 14 bases in between. The germline gives CDR1 SGHVS, CDR2 FQNEAQ. In DNA, the CDR3 is TGTGCCAGCAGCCTCGACTTGTTGAGAGAGACCCAGTACTTC. Residues: CASSLDLLRETQYF.

J is TRBJ2-7 and V is TRBV2; 9 positions agree with TRBD2. CDR1 and CDR2 from the germline V gene are SNHLY and FYNNEI. This CDR3 region has 13 residues. The J segment lost 6 bases and the V segment lost 6 bases, leaving 6 bases of the junction unmatched. Written as DNA, the CDR3 is TGTGCCAGCAGCGACTGGACTAGCGCCGAGCAGTACTTC. Its protein product is CASSDWTSAEQYF.

The count of this clone is one. The chain is built from TRBV7-2 and TRBJ1-1; 9 bases agree with TRBD1. The V gene end was trimmed by 3 bases and the J gene end by 7 bases; junction bases not matched to a gene: 6. This CDR3 is built from 14 residues. Germline V lookup: CDR1 SGHTA, CDR2 FQGNSA. Here the CDR3 reads CASSFRDRANEAFF. CDR3 DNA: TGTGCCAGCAGCTTTAGGGACAGGGCAAATGAAGCTTTCTTT. Full variable domain (missing parts from reference TRBV7-2 and TRBJ1-1): GAGVSQSPSNKVTEKGKDVELRCDPISGHTALYWYRQSLGQGLEFLIYFQGNSAPDKSGLPSDRFSAERTGGSVSTLTIQRTQQEDSAVYLCASSFRDRANEAFFGQGTRLTVV.